A selection of T cell receptor beta chains follows, all from one sample in a study of blood T cell repertoires in COVID-19. The protocol was immunoSEQ multiplex PCR, while the TCRdb copy is restricted to in-frame clones and leaves out a portion. The sample consists of more than 150,000 clones, roughly 84% of them appearing once. The sample taken for sequencing was peripheral blood. The receptor source for this set is a middle-aged man with active or convalescent COVID-19. The CDR3 runs from the conserved cysteine through the conserved F or W. The D gene is left open where the match is weak. Clone size is given for some rows only: seen once, a few or many times, or a class if the clone is expanded.

j_call clone_size d_call v_call cdr3_aa cdr3_nt
TRBJ2-3 NA NA TRBV13 CASSPQGTDTQYF TGTGCCAGCAGCCCCCAGGGCACAGATACGCAGTATTTT
TRBJ2-3 NA NA TRBV18 CASSTTRRTSTDTQYF TGTGCCAGCTCAACTACCCGGCGTACTAGCACAGATACGCAGTATTTT
TRBJ2-5 NA TRBD1 TRBV24-1 CATSDPGQGAGETQYF TGTGCCACCAGTGATCCCGGACAGGGGGCTGGGGAGACCCAGTACTTC
TRBJ2-7 NA TRBD2 TRBV7-9 CASRNMTSGRRNEQYF TGTGCCAGCAGAAATATGACTAGCGGGAGGCGCAACGAGCAGTACTTC
TRBJ2-1 NA NA TRBV4-3 CASSQEGGPSYNEQFF TGCGCCAGCAGCCAAGAGGGGGGGCCCTCCTACAATGAGCAGTTCTTC
TRBJ2-5 NA NA TRBV7-2 CASSPGSQETQYF TGTGCCAGCAGCCCGGGAAGTCAAGAGACCCAGTACTTC
TRBJ1-5 NA NA TRBV5-5 CASSLDAGIGQPQHF TGTGCCAGCAGCTTGGATGCGGGGATCGGGCAGCCCCAGCATTTT
TRBJ2-5 NA NA TRBV7-2 CASSLAWAQETQYF TGTGCCAGCAGCTTAGCGTGGGCCCAAGAGACCCAGTACTTC
TRBJ1-1 NA NA TRBV6-5 CASRRPGELTEAFF TGTGCCAGCAGGAGACCGGGGGAACTCACTGAAGCTTTCTTT
TRBJ1-6 few NA TRBV2 CASSPNRGTLHF TGTGCCAGCAGCCCGAATAGGGGGACCCTCCACTTT
TRBJ2-7 NA NA TRBV7-8 CASSVYEQYF TGTGCCAGCAGTGTATACGAGCAGTACTTC
TRBJ2-7 NA TRBD2 TRBV5-4 CASSQGLAGPPYEQYF TGTGCCAGCAGCCAGGGACTAGCGGGGCCCCCCTACGAGCAGTACTTC
TRBJ1-5 few NA TRBV19 CASSPQEGVGNQPQHF TGTGCCAGTAGTCCCCAGGAGGGAGTAGGGAATCAGCCCCAGCATTTT
TRBJ1-1 NA NA TRBV24-1 CATSERGGTEAFF TGTGCCACCAGTGAGAGGGGGGGCACTGAAGCTTTCTTT
TRBJ2-2 NA NA TRBV24-1 CATSETSREAGELFF TGTGCCACCAGTGAAACCAGCAGGGAGGCCGGGGAGCTGTTTTTT
TRBJ2-7 NA NA TRBV11-3 CASSDSSYEQYF TGTGCCAGCAGCGACAGTTCCTACGAGCAGTACTTC
TRBJ2-7 NA NA TRBV3-1/TRBV3-2 CASSQARGGNEQYF TGTGCCAGCAGCCAGGCGAGGGGGGGCAACGAGCAGTACTTC
TRBJ1-4 once NA TRBV27 CASSSQGLVREKLFF TGTGCCAGCAGTAGTCAGGGATTAGTACGGGAAAAACTGTTTTTT
TRBJ2-7 NA NA TRBV3-1/TRBV3-2 CASSSYSYEQYF TGTGCCAGCAGCTCCTACTCCTACGAGCAGTACTTC
TRBJ2-7 NA NA TRBV9 CASSADSSYEQYF TGTGCCAGCAGCGCGGACTCTTCCTACGAGCAGTACTTC
TRBJ2-4 NA TRBD1 TRBV6-5 CASINFGTVKNIQYF TGTGCCAGCATCAATTTCGGGACAGTCAAAAACATTCAGTACTTC
TRBJ1-1 NA NA TRBV6-5 CASSRKLLVTEAFF TGTGCCAGCAGTCGGAAACTTCTAGTCACTGAAGCTTTCTTT
TRBJ1-2 NA NA TRBV7-2 CASSLGPGRGNYGYTF TGTGCCAGCAGCTTAGGTCCAGGCAGGGGAAACTATGGCTACACCTTC
TRBJ1-2 NA TRBD1 TRBV5-6 CASSMDRGIAYGYTF TGTGCCAGCAGCATGGACAGGGGAATTGCCTATGGCTACACCTTC
TRBJ2-7 NA TRBD2 TRBV3-1/TRBV3-2 CASSRNVAGGFYEQYF TGTGCCAGCAGCCGAAATGTAGCGGGGGGATTCTACGAGCAGTACTTC
TRBJ2-1 NA TRBD1 TRBV7-2 CASSSGQGTADEQFF TGTGCCAGCAGCTCGGGACAGGGGACCGCGGATGAGCAGTTCTTC
TRBJ1-2 NA NA TRBV5-1 CASSAGAGTNYGYTF TGCGCCAGCAGCGCGGGAGCGGGTACGAACTATGGCTACACCTTC
TRBJ1-5 NA TRBD1 TRBV2 CASSLGTGYYQPQHF TGTGCCAGCAGCCTGGGGACAGGGTACTATCAGCCCCAGCATTTT
TRBJ2-1 NA TRBD2 TRBV5-4 CASSVLAGDEFF TGTGCCAGCAGCGTACTAGCGGGAGATGAGTTCTTC
TRBJ2-1 NA TRBD2 TRBV15 CATRPTGTSYNEQFF TGTGCCACCAGACCCACCGGGACTAGCTACAATGAGCAGTTCTTC
TRBJ1-5 NA NA TRBV6-5 CASSRREGPNQPQHF TGTGCCAGCAGTCGACGGGAGGGCCCCAATCAGCCCCAGCATTTT
TRBJ2-1 few NA TRBV4-2 CASSQAGVAQEQFF TGTGCCAGCAGCCAAGCGGGAGTCGCACAGGAGCAGTTCTTC
TRBJ1-6 NA TRBD1 TRBV3-1/TRBV3-2 CASSLQGNNSPLHF TGTGCCAGCAGTCTACAGGGGAATAATTCACCCCTCCACTTT
TRBJ2-5 NA NA TRBV15 CATSRTLGGEETQYF TGTGCCACCAGCAGAACCCTCGGGGGAGAAGAGACCCAGTACTTC
TRBJ1-1 NA NA TRBV7-2 CASSFTTQNTEAFF TGTGCCAGCAGCTTTACAACACAGAACACTGAAGCTTTCTTT
TRBJ1-2 NA NA TRBV30 CAMVAGNYGYTF TGTGCCATGGTGGCGGGAAACTATGGCTACACCTTC
TRBJ2-5 NA NA TRBV27 CASSLARAASGTQYF TGTGCCAGCAGTTTGGCTAGAGCGGCCAGTGGGACCCAGTACTTC
TRBJ1-2 NA NA TRBV7-9 CASSFQERNYGYTF TGTGCCAGCAGCTTTCAGGAACGTAACTATGGCTACACCTTC
TRBJ2-1 NA NA TRBV4-2 CASSQAEGSPSYNEQFF TGTGCCAGCAGCCAAGCGGAGGGGTCCCCCTCCTACAATGAGCAGTTCTTC
TRBJ1-2 NA TRBD1 TRBV24-1 CATSALGQGSGYTF TGTGCCACCAGTGCCCTGGGACAGGGGTCTGGCTACACCTTC
TRBJ2-5 NA NA TRBV14 CASSLLETQYF TGTGCCAGCAGTCTACTTGAGACCCAGTACTTC
TRBJ1-2 NA NA TRBV5-5 CASTPTGFNYGYTF TGTGCCAGCACCCCAACAGGGTTTAACTATGGCTACACCTTC